Listed below are T cell receptor beta chains from one sample, sequenced in a study of cytomegalovirus exposure and HLA in healthy donors. Assay: immunoSEQ multiplex PCR; the TCRdb copy retains only in-frame clones and omits some. The table includes 180,000 or so clones, approximately 86% detected once. Sequenced: PBMCs. These TCRs come from a woman under 40 in good health and CMV-seronegative. CDR3s include the opening cysteine and the closing phenylalanine or tryptophan. D genes are given only for firm matches. Clone size is shown for a subset of rows, as once, few, many or a class of expanded clone.

v_gene: TRBV7-9; abundance: -; d_gene: -; j_gene: TRBJ1-1; CDR3nt: TGTGCCAGCAGAAAGGGGGTGAACACTGAAGCTTTCTTT; CDR3aa: CASRKGVNTEAFF
v_gene: TRBV27; abundance: -; d_gene: -; j_gene: TRBJ2-7; CDR3nt: TGTGCCAGCAGTTTAGAGGCAGGGGTAACATACGAGCAGTACTTC; CDR3aa: CASSLEAGVTYEQYF
v_gene: TRBV27; abundance: -; d_gene: -; j_gene: TRBJ2-5; CDR3nt: TGTGCCAGCAGTGACCAAACCGGGGAGCACCAAGAGACCCAGTACTTC; CDR3aa: CASSDQTGEHQETQYF
v_gene: TRBV5-1; abundance: -; d_gene: TRBD1; j_gene: TRBJ2-7; CDR3nt: TGCGCCAGCAGCCCGGGACAGGGCGGAGGGCAGTACTTC; CDR3aa: CASSPGQGGGQYF
v_gene: TRBV18; abundance: -; d_gene: TRBD2; j_gene: TRBJ2-1; CDR3nt: TGTGCCAGCTCACCCAGCGGGAGAGGGCACAATGAGCAGTTCTTC; CDR3aa: CASSPSGRGHNEQFF
v_gene: TRBV10-2; abundance: once; d_gene: TRBD2; j_gene: TRBJ2-1; CDR3nt: TGCGCCGCCACAGCGGGGGGTACAGTAGAGCAGTTCTTC; CDR3aa: CAATAGGTVEQFF
v_gene: TRBV7-8; abundance: -; d_gene: -; j_gene: TRBJ2-1; CDR3nt: TGTGCCAGCAGGAGAGAGGTCTCCCCGGGAAATGAGCAGTTCTTC; CDR3aa: CASRREVSPGNEQFF
v_gene: TRBV7-3; abundance: -; d_gene: -; j_gene: TRBJ2-2; CDR3nt: TGTGCCAGCAGCTCCGGGTGGGGGGATCCGGGCGCCGGGGAGCTGTTTTTT; CDR3aa: CASSSGWGDPGAGELFF
v_gene: TRBV5-1; abundance: -; d_gene: TRBD2; j_gene: TRBJ2-7; CDR3nt: TGCGCCAGCAGCTTGGTTCTAGCGGGAGAGCACGAGCAGTACTTC; CDR3aa: CASSLVLAGEHEQYF
v_gene: TRBV19; abundance: few; d_gene: TRBD2; j_gene: TRBJ2-1; CDR3nt: TGTGCCAGTAGTATTCCGGGACTAGCCTACAATGAGCAGTTCTTC; CDR3aa: CASSIPGLAYNEQFF
v_gene: TRBV28; abundance: -; d_gene: TRBD1; j_gene: TRBJ1-5; CDR3nt: TGTGCCAGCAGTTTGGTGTCAGGGGGCGGGTATCAGCCCCAGCATTTT; CDR3aa: CASSLVSGGGYQPQHF
v_gene: TRBV5-1; abundance: -; d_gene: TRBD1; j_gene: TRBJ2-1; CDR3nt: TGCGCCAGCAGCGTACTGACAGGGGATAGCTACAATGAGCAGTTCTTC; CDR3aa: CASSVLTGDSYNEQFF
v_gene: TRBV4-1; abundance: -; d_gene: TRBD2; j_gene: TRBJ2-1; CDR3nt: TGCGCCAGCAGCCAGGGGGGGTTGACCTACAATGAGCAGTTCTTC; CDR3aa: CASSQGGLTYNEQFF
v_gene: TRBV18; abundance: -; d_gene: TRBD1; j_gene: TRBJ1-2; CDR3nt: TGTGCCAGCTCACCAAATGGAGACAGGGCCTACTATGGCTACACCTTC; CDR3aa: CASSPNGDRAYYGYTF
v_gene: TRBV6-4; abundance: -; d_gene: TRBD1; j_gene: TRBJ2-1; CDR3nt: TGTGCCAGCAGTGACGGTTCCGGGACAGGGGACGAGCAGTTCTTC; CDR3aa: CASSDGSGTGDEQFF
v_gene: TRBV5-4; abundance: once; d_gene: TRBD1; j_gene: TRBJ1-1; CDR3nt: TGTGCCAGCAGCAAGGGACAGGGGGACACTGAAGCTTTCTTT; CDR3aa: CASSKGQGDTEAFF
v_gene: TRBV5-1; abundance: -; d_gene: TRBD1; j_gene: TRBJ2-5; CDR3nt: TGCGCCAGCAGCTTAGGATGGGGGACAGGACAAGAGACCCAGTACTTC; CDR3aa: CASSLGWGTGQETQYF
v_gene: TRBV27; abundance: -; d_gene: -; j_gene: TRBJ1-2; CDR3nt: TGTGCCAGCAGTTTTGACAGGAACTATGGCTACACCTTC; CDR3aa: CASSFDRNYGYTF